This T cell receptor (beta chain) stems from a study of PD-L1 blockade in urothelial cancer. Study-wide context: Administration of atezolizumab to patients began at some point between 2014 and 2016, at 1,200 mg intravenously every 3 weeks. T cell content in blood samples showed a median of approximately 150,000.

Germline CDR1 is SGHRS and CDR2 is YFSETQ. The CDR3 sequence is 12 residues long. Between the trimmed V and J ends, which lost 0 bases and 10 bases, there was a span of 10 bases. Every PCR got spiked synthetic TCR analog templates. Assay: immunoSEQ multiplex PCR; the TCRdb copy retains only in-frame clones and omits some. The data show about 74,000 clones, around four fifths seen once. V and J are TRBV5-1 and TRBJ1-1, with D tentatively TRBD1 (5 bases). The sequence was obtained from a man aged 65 to 85 with urothelial cancer. The specimen was PBMCs, collected around atezolizumab (anti-PD-L1) treatment. The CDR3 spells CASSLEGERAFF. CDR3 sequence (DNA): TGCGCCAGCAGCTTGGAAGGGGAAAGAGCTTTCTTT.